Included here is one T cell receptor beta chain sequence, with context. This specimen comes from a study of Ad26.COV2.S vaccination and SARS-CoV-2 variants. V lost 1 base and J lost 3, with 10 bases in between. This CDR3 contains 14 residues. Germline V CDR1 and CDR2: LGHNA, YSLEER. Method: immunoSEQ multiplex PCR; TCRdb's copy keeps in-frame clones and lacks some. This sample has about 680,000 clones, with around 89% found just once. The sample's treatment: around 19 received Ad26.COV2.S at low or high dose, single or two shots; about 5 received placebo; per-sample allocation not given. Collection of the samples took place on day 63 after the first injection of vaccine or placebo.

Sequenced material: peripheral blood, taken in a trial of Ad26.COV2.S vaccine versus placebo. J is TRBJ2-7 and V is TRBV4-3, with D possibly matching TRBD1 (6 bases). This TCR was recovered from a person between 18 and 65 years old who received the Ad26.COV2.S COVID-19 vaccine or a placebo. CDR3 protein: CASSQVRGVYEQYF. The CDR3 region has the DNA TGCGCCAGCAGCCAAGTCAGGGGCGTCTACGAGCAGTACTTC.